This TCR beta chain is drawn from a study of T cells in Graves' hyperthyroidism and ophthalmopathy. Whole-study results and caveats: Blood also contained most expanded thyroid clonotypes above 0.001.

TCR beta CDR3 region amplification was performed from RNA transcripts. TCR CDR3 underwent first-round RT-PCR with the HTBI primer set. A single record per CDR3 protein comes from TCRdb applying MiXCR to the multiplex PCR reads. This table has approximately 49,000 distinct CDR3 sequences, approximately 58% appearing once. Hyperthyroidism, newly diagnosed and lasting under 2 months, affected patients aged 18 to 65. Based on clinical symptoms, serum thyroxine and TRAb, thyroid ultrasound and orbital computed tomography, diagnoses were reached. Turning to this clonotype: Antigen specificity is unknown. Since no conserved phenylalanine or tryptophan closes the CDR3, a read error is the likely cause.

From germline, CDR1 is SGHTA and CDR2 FQGNSA. The CDR3 is 12 residues long. The chain is built from TRBV7-2 and TRBJ2-7, with D tentatively TRBD1 (8 bases). Sequenced input: peripheral blood or thyroid tissue (not recorded which). The sequence derives from a man aged 18 to 35 with Graves' hyperthyroidism. CDR3 amino acids: CASRGRTREQYL. The DNA of the CDR3 is TGCGCCAGCAGGGGGCGGACTAGGGAGCAGTACCTC.